The source of this T cell receptor (beta chain) is a study of blood T cell repertoires in COVID-19. The table came from immunoSEQ multiplex PCR; TCRdb's copy has only in-frame clones and leaves some out. Altogether a few hundred thousand clones are present, around 87% being singletons, with the ten largest covering approximately 1.2%. This CDR3 is built from 15 residues. Germline V gene lookup returns CDR1 SEHNR and CDR2 FQNEAQ (reference sequence). Unmatched junction bases numbered 3, after V lost 3 bases and J lost 5 bases. V is TRBV7-9 and J is TRBJ1-6; 8 nucleotides match TRBD1. Sequencing was performed on PBMCs or T cells enriched from blood (not recorded which). The receptor was isolated from a man between 25 and 39 years old who had recovered from COVID-19. CDR3 sequence reads: CASSFWDRNNSPLHF. DNA for the CDR3: TGTGCCAGCAGCTTTTGGGACAGGAATAATTCACCCCTCCACTTT.